One sample yielded the 19 T cell receptor beta chains listed below, sequenced in a study of T cell repertoires in breast cancer. Blocking oligonucleotides added to a second nested PCR suppressed unpaired genes. TCRdb itself ran the emulsion pairing reads through MiXCR, one entry per CDR3 protein. The table lists roughly 40,000 distinct CDR3 sequences, around 45% of them singletons. Primers covering all TCR V genes were used in emulsion RT-PCR on CD8+ T cells. The specimen sequenced was CD8+ T cells. The receptor source for this set is a pool of human donors with breast cancer or a healthy control (not recorded which).

The rearrangement uses TRBV5-1 and TRBJ2-3, with D perhaps TRBD2 (5 bases). Trimming removed 1 base from V and 4 bases from J, with 16 bases in between. This CDR3 contains 16 residues. Germline V gives CDR1 SGHRS, CDR2 YFSETQ. CDR3 coding DNA: TGCGCCAGCAGCTTGAATCTGCGGGTAAGCGCAGATACGCAGTATTTT. This sequence encodes CASSLNLRVSADTQYF.

The chain carries TRBV15 and TRBJ2-7; unclear D gene. Germline V gene sequence: CDR1 LNHNV, CDR2 YYDKDF (reference sequence). V lost 0 bases to trimming and J lost 11 bases, with 8 bases between them. CDR3 length equals 11 residues. CDR3: CATSRDHFKYF. The CDR3 nucleotides read TGTGCCACCAGCAGAGATCATTTCAAGTACTTC.

The rearrangement links TRBV27 to TRBJ2-7, with D hard to call. The V end was cut by 5 bases, the J end by 6 bases, with 17 bases between. The germline gives CDR1 MNHEY, CDR2 SMNVEV (reference sequence). CDR3 length: 14 residues. CDR3 protein: CASSPNPAGFEQYF. CDR3 coding DNA: TGTGCCAGCAGTCCCAACCCTGCTGGGTTCGAGCAGTACTTC.

This clonotype was observed a few times. The chain employs TRBV27 and TRBJ1-2, with unresolved D. Trimming took off 5 bases at V and 8 bases at J, with 15 bases between the two ends. CDR3 length equals 13 residues. Germline CDR1 and CDR2: MNHEY and SMNVEV (reference sequence). The CDR3 loop is CASSTSPSGGYTF. CDR3 in DNA: TGTGCCAGCAGTACCTCGCCCAGTGGGGGCTACACCTTC.

This clonotype has a handful of counts. CDR3 bases: TGCGCCAGCAGCAGGACAGGGGCAGATACGCAGTATTTT. Protein product: CASSRTGADTQYF. The chain employs TRBV5-1 and TRBJ2-3; 9 bases map to TRBD1. The CDR3 has 13 amino acids. V lost 4 bases, J lost 4 bases, and 1 base stayed unmatched. Germline CDR1 reads SGHRS; CDR2 reads YFSETQ.

On this clonotype: The junction differs from germline at one of its ends, possibly a read error. The V and J genes are TRBV2 and TRBJ1-2; 8 bases match TRBD1. Germline CDR1 SNHLY, CDR2 FYNNEI. The CDR3 runs to 17 residues. CDR3 DNA sequence: TGTACCAGCAGTGACGACAGGGGCGGAAGCCTAAACTATGGCTACACCTTC. Protein sequence: CTSSDDRGGSLNYGYTF. The entire variable domain, with the rest obtained from reference TRBV2 and TRBJ1-2, is as follows: EPEVTQTPSHQVTQMGQEVILRCVPISNHLYFYWYRQILGQKVEFLVSFYNNEISEKSEIFDDQFSVERPDGSNFTLKIRSTKLEDSAMYFCTSSDDRGGSLNYGYTFGSGTRLTVV.

The chain carries TRBV5-1 and TRBJ1-2, with D hard to call. The CDR3 totals 15 residues. V lost 2 bases and J lost 9, with 20 bases in between. Germline CDR1 reads SGHRS; CDR2 reads YFSETQ. The CDR3 bases are TGCGCCAGCAGCTTAACCCGGGAGGCCAGAGGAAGCTACACCTTC. It encodes CASSLTREARGSYTF.

This chain uses TRBV29-1 with TRBJ2-3, with a possible D match to TRBD2 (6 bases). This CDR3 region has 14 residues. The germline V gene has CDR1 SQVTM and CDR2 ANQGSEA. V dropped 6 bases and J dropped 0 bases, with 13 bases sitting between them. Written as DNA, the CDR3 is TGCAGCGTCCCCCTAGCGCCAAGCACAGATACGCAGTATTTT. Translating it yields CSVPLAPSTDTQYF.

Notes on this clonotype: A read error may explain this, as a much larger clone is one base away. The CDR3 bases are TGTGCCGCCAGCCGCGGTGGACAAAAAGAGACCCAGTACTTC. Encoded protein: CAASRGGQKETQYF. The chain couples TRBV15 to TRBJ2-5, with TRBD1 as a possible D gene (5 bases). The CDR3 is made up of 14 amino acids. Germline CDR1 reads LNHNV; CDR2 reads YYDKDF (reference sequence).

This clonotype appeared a single time. The chain links TRBV3-1 to TRBJ1-6, with D possibly being TRBD1 (6 bases). The CDR3 sequence is 14 residues long. Germline CDR1 and CDR2: LGHDT and YNNKEL (reference sequence). V gave up 1 base and J gave up 6 bases, with 7 bases separating them. CDR3 amino acids: CASSQVGGNSPLHF. In DNA, the CDR3 is TGTGCCAGCAGCCAAGTAGGGGGTAATTCACCCCTCCACTTT.

The chain uses TRBV19 and TRBJ2-3; perhaps TRBD1 as D (6 bases). The CDR3 is 13 amino acids. Between the trimmed V and J ends, which lost 4 bases and 7 bases, there was a span of 12 bases. Germline lookup yields CDR1 LNHDA and CDR2 SQIVND (reference sequence). CDR3: CASSRQGTNTQYF. CDR3 sequence (DNA): TGTGCCAGTAGTAGGCAGGGGACAAATACGCAGTATTTT.

The chain couples TRBV4-1 to TRBJ1-1, with D hard to call. The CDR3 length is 13 residues. Trimming took 0 bases from V and 9 from J, leaving 11 bases between them. Germline V gene sequence: CDR1 MGHRA, CDR2 YSYEKL. The DNA for the CDR3 is TGCGCCAGCAGCCAAGATTTTTGGAGACAAGCTTTCTTT. Amino acids: CASSQDFWRQAFF.

The V call is TRBV2, the J call TRBJ2-5, with TRBD2 matching over 8 bases. V gave up 5 bases and J gave up 2 bases; unmatched junction bases: 7. Germline V gives CDR1 SNHLY, CDR2 FYNNEI. This CDR3 comprises 15 residues. The CDR3 protein is CASSTGTRGQETQYF. The CDR3 bases are TGTGCCAGCAGTACCGGGACTAGAGGGCAAGAGACCCAGTACTTC.

The rearrangement links TRBV7-9 to TRBJ2-3, with 10 bases identical to TRBD2. Germline CDR1 SEHNR, CDR2 FQNEAQ (reference sequence). Losses at the gene ends were 0 bases for V and 0 bases for J; bases not matched to a gene: 6. The CDR3 contains 18 residues. The CDR3 nucleotides read TGTGCCAGCAGCTTAGCTAGCGGGGGGCTCTCTAGCACAGATACGCAGTATTTT. This encodes CASSLASGGLSSTDTQYF. Using reference TRBV7-9 and TRBJ2-3 for the parts outside the CDR3, the full variable domain is DTGVSQNPRHKITKRGQNVTFRCDPISEHNRLYWYRQTLGQGPEFLTYFQNEAQLEKSRLLSDRFSAERPKGSFSTLEIQRTEQGDSAMYLCASSLASGGLSSTDTQYFGPGTRLTVL.

This clonotype was counted a few times. The chain recombines TRBV20-1 with TRBJ2-1; D is unclear. CDR1 and CDR2 from the germline V gene are DFQATT and SNEGSKA (reference sequence). The CDR3 is made up of 14 amino acids. Between the trimmed V and J ends, which lost 1 base and 4 bases, there was a span of 11 bases. DNA of the CDR3: TGCAGTGCTAGAGGGGCCAACCTGTACAATGAGCAGTTCTTC. Protein product: CSARGANLYNEQFF.

The genes are TRBV7-6 and TRBJ2-7; possibly TRBD1 or TRBD2 for D (7 bases each). Trimming shortened V by 1 base and J by 3 bases, and 16 bases separated the two germline ends. CDR1 and CDR2 (germline): SGHVS, FNYEAQ. CDR3 length equals 16 residues. CDR3 amino acids: CASSLGGGDSSYEQYF. The CDR3 DNA follows: TGTGCCAGCAGCTTAGGGGGGGGGGACAGCAGCTACGAGCAGTACTTC.

The chain is built from TRBV19 and TRBJ1-2, with a possible D match to TRBD1 (5 bases). Germline V gene lookup returns CDR1 LNHDA and CDR2 SQIVND (reference sequence). The CDR3 totals 15 residues. Between the trimmed V and J ends, which lost 6 bases and 4 bases, there was a span of 18 bases. Here the CDR3 reads CASSTGSGVGYGYTF. CDR3 coding DNA: TGTGCCAGTAGCACAGGTTCGGGGGTCGGCTATGGCTACACCTTC.

This chain joins TRBV20-1 and TRBJ2-1; 7 bases map to TRBD2. CDR1 DFQATT and CDR2 SNEGSKA come from the germline V gene (reference sequence). This CDR3 has 18 amino acids. After removal of 0 bases from V and 2 bases from J, the junction contained 13 bases not matched to a gene. CDR3 in DNA: TGCAGTGCTAGAGATATAGTACGTTCGGCGGGGGCCTACAATGAGCAGTTCTTC. Translation: CSARDIVRSAGAYNEQFF.

This chain joins TRBV9 and TRBJ2-7; TRBD1 agrees at 9 bases. V shed 4 bases and J 1 base; nucleotides not matched to a gene: 3. The CDR3 loop spans 14 amino acids. Germline V CDR1 and CDR2: SGDLS, YYNGEE. The CDR3, as DNA: TGTGCCAGCAGCATGACAGGGGGGTCCTACGAGCAGTACTTC. It is translated as CASSMTGGSYEQYF.